Listed here are 12 T cell receptor beta chains from one sample, sequenced in a study of shared clonotypes between healthy human individuals. Data came from immunoSEQ multiplex PCR; TCRdb stores just in-frame clones and leaves some out. The table records about 1.1 million clones, 77% of them present only once. Material for sequencing was memory CD4+ T cells from PBMCs. The subset denotes: CD45RA-negative fraction. The receptors derive from a man aged 18 to 30 in good health. Some clones in this sample may be carry-over from other donors' samples.

The table lists this clone with a few counts. The chain links TRBV5-1 to TRBJ2-6; 9 bases agree with TRBD2. The germline CDR1 and CDR2 sequences are SGHRS and YFSETQ. The J segment lost 0 bases and the V segment lost 4 bases, leaving 5 bases of the junction unmatched. The CDR3 covers 17 residues. The CDR3 reads CASSVTSGTSGANVLTF. Here the CDR3 DNA reads TGCGCCAGCAGCGTGACTAGCGGAACCTCTGGGGCCAACGTCCTGACTTTC.

This clone occurred many times. The chain recombines TRBV5-6 with TRBJ2-3; D unresolved. V shed 3 bases and J shed 2 bases, with 7 bases lying between them. CDR3 size: 13 residues. Germline CDR1 reads SGHDT; CDR2 reads YYEEEE. The CDR3 sequence is CASSYQNTDTQYF. CDR3 sequence (DNA): TGTGCCAGCAGCTATCAGAACACAGATACGCAGTATTTT.

This sequence joins TRBV5-1 and TRBJ1-1; D is uncertain. CDR1 is SGHRS, CDR2 YFSETQ, per germline. V lost 3 bases and J lost 1, with 13 bases in between. This CDR3 has 15 amino acids. The CDR3 nucleotides are TGCGCCAGCAGCTCAGGCCTACGGTCGAACACTGAAGCTTTCTTT. It translates to CASSSGLRSNTEAFF.

The rearrangement uses TRBV5-1 and TRBJ2-6; D unresolved. Germline CDR1 and CDR2: SGHRS and YFSETQ. This CDR3 has 14 residues. Deletions cut 6 bases from V and 0 bases from J, with 7 bases between. The CDR3 region is CASNDVSGANVLTF. The CDR3 DNA is TGCGCCAGCAACGACGTCTCTGGGGCCAACGTCCTGACTTTC.

The gene calls are TRBV30 and TRBJ2-2, with D possibly being TRBD1 (7 bases). The CDR3 covers 17 residues. V was cut by 4 bases and J by 1 base, with 19 bases left in between. The V gene's germline CDR1 is GTSNPN and CDR2 SVGIG (reference sequence). In DNA, the CDR3 is TGTGCCTGGATGGTAGCCAGGGGGGTAAGGAACACCGGGGAGCTGTTTTTT. It encodes CAWMVARGVRNTGELFF.

For this clone: Distinct nucleotide sequences in the sample also encode this CDR3. The chain carries TRBV5-1 and TRBJ2-2; 11 nucleotides match TRBD2. The CDR3 runs 16 residues. V lost 3 bases and J lost 4; bases outside the gene matches: 5. The germline V gene has CDR1 SGHRS and CDR2 YFSETQ. CDR3 DNA: TGCGCCAGCAGCTCATCCGGGACTAGCGGCACCGGGGAGCTGTTTTTT. This encodes CASSSSGTSGTGELFF.

The chain carries TRBV6-4 and TRBJ1-4, with a weak D call TRBD1 (5 bases). Deletions cut 1 base from V and 7 bases from J, with 19 bases between. The CDR3 has 17 residues. Germline CDR1 and CDR2: MRHNA and SNTAGT. The CDR3 nucleotides are TGTGCCAGCAGTGACTTAGGGACGTCGGTTCGGAGTGAAAAACTGTTTTTT. Translating gives CASSDLGTSVRSEKLFF.

As for this clone: The sample has other DNA sequences that encode this CDR3 too. The chain combines TRBV7-3 with TRBJ1-1, with 8 bases lining up with TRBD1. J gave up 4 bases and V 0 bases, and 1 base lay outside the gene matches. CDR1 is SGHTA and CDR2 is FQGTGA in the germline V gene. This CDR3 spans 14 amino acids. CDR3 amino acids: CASSLTDRVTEAFF. The CDR3 nucleotides read TGTGCCAGCAGCTTAACGGACAGGGTCACTGAAGCTTTCTTT. Drawing the rest from reference TRBV7-3 and TRBJ1-1, the complete variable domain is GAGVSQTPSNKVTEKGKYVELRCDPISGHTALYWYRQSLGQGPEFLIYFQGTGAADDSGLPNDRFFAVRPEGSVSTLKIQRTERGDSAVYLCASSLTDRVTEAFFGQGTRLTVV.

This chain links TRBV7-2 with TRBJ2-2, with D possibly TRBD2 on 5 matching bases. This CDR3 is built from 13 residues. In germline, CDR1 is SGHTA, CDR2 FQGNSA. V lost 1 base and J 10 bases, leaving 10 bases between the germline ends. CDR3 in DNA: TGTGCCAGCAGCTTAGGTCGGGGAGTGGAGCTGTTTTTT. This translates into CASSLGRGVELFF.

The rearrangement uses TRBV11-3 and TRBJ2-7, with 7 nucleotides matching TRBD2. This CDR3 has 15 amino acids. Germline CDR1 and CDR2: SGHNT and YENEEA. V lost 4 bases, J lost 5 bases, and 11 bases stayed unmatched. The CDR3 nucleotides read TGTGCCAGCAGCTCCGGCAGCGGGAAGGGTGACGAGCAGTACTTC. Translation gives CASSSGSGKGDEQYF.

V and J are TRBV4-1 and TRBJ1-4, with 7 positions matching TRBD1. With 3 bases clipped from V and 8 bases from J, the junction kept 9 bases outside the gene matches. CDR3 size: 15 residues. Germline CDR1 reads MGHRA; CDR2 reads YSYEKL. The CDR3 loop reads CASSHSTGLGEKLFF. CDR3 DNA: TGCGCCAGCAGCCACTCGACAGGGCTTGGCGAAAAACTGTTTTTT.

This clone was detected once. The J gene is TRBJ2-5, the V gene TRBV7-2; the match to TRBD2 covers 8 bases. The CDR3 has 15 residues. V gave up 5 bases and J gave up 4 bases; unmatched junction bases: 9. Looked up from germline, CDR1 is SGHTA and CDR2 is FQGNSA. The CDR3, as DNA: TGTGCCAGCAGCCAACGGTCCGGGGGGGGAGAGACCCAGTACTTC. It specifies CASSQRSGGGETQYF.